What follows describes a single T cell receptor beta chain. Its antigen is unidentified. The CDR3 consists of 13 residues. Trimming took off 5 bases at V and 4 bases at J, with 12 bases between the two ends. Germline assignment: CDR1 SGHTA and CDR2 FQGNSA. This specimen comes from a study of shared clonotypes between healthy human individuals. Healthy HIV-negative adults without recent acute infections or vaccinations served as donors. Study-level results: The researchers took only blood, and tissue repertoires probably look different. Sharing across four donors was highest in naive CD4 (approximately 5%) and lowest in memory CD8 (approximately 0.4%). Compared with memory subsets, naive subsets generally had larger estimated richness.

The table came from immunoSEQ multiplex PCR; TCRdb's copy has only in-frame clones and leaves some out. Among 950,000 to 1,100,000 clones listed, more than 65% were seen once. The clonotype originates from a man aged 18 to 29 in good health. Sequencing was carried out using memory CD4+ T cells sorted from blood. Subset here: CD45RA-negative fraction. The rearrangement uses TRBV7-2 and TRBJ2-7; possible D gene TRBD2, 5 bases. The CDR3 DNA sequence: TGTGCCAGCAGCCCCCCGGGAAGATACGAGCAGTACTTC. It translates to CASSPPGRYEQYF.